This T cell receptor beta chain is from a study of blood T cell repertoires in COVID-19. On the study more broadly: From the United States, Italy and Spain came samples of acute and convalescent COVID-19.

Losses at the gene ends were 1 base for V and 1 base for J; bases not matched to a gene: 7. This CDR3 has 17 amino acids. Germline V gives CDR1 SGHRS, CDR2 YFSETQ. Some clones are missing from TCRdb's copy, which holds only in-frame ones; the method was immunoSEQ multiplex PCR. The data contain approximately 250,000 clones, roughly 82% of them seen just once; the ten biggest clones take up around 2%. This clonotype was obtained from a man between 35 and 55 years old who had recovered from COVID-19. The rearrangement uses TRBV5-1 and TRBJ2-2; 7 bases match TRBD2. Material: peripheral blood. CDR3 residues: CASSLRRGGGNTGELFF. CDR3 coding DNA: TGCGCCAGCAGCTTGCGTCGGGGCGGGGGGAACACCGGGGAGCTGTTTTTT.